These T cell receptor beta chains were read from a single sample in a study of Tregs in tolerant kidney transplant recipients. Sequencing used immunoSEQ multiplex PCR; TCRdb keeps in-frame clones, though not all of them. The repertoire includes approximately 60,000 clones, less than 98% of them detected once, and nearly 0.35% sits in the top ten. The sample here was Tregs from blood, taken before the transplant. These receptors all stem from a human donor who received a combined kidney and bone marrow transplant. Each CDR3 is given with its conserved first and last residue. Size values are once, few and many counts, or a class for expanded clones, and some rows have none.

j_gene: TRBJ2-7; len: 15; v_gene: TRBV18; abundance: .; CDR3aa: CASSAPSGRAYEQYF
j_gene: TRBJ1-1; len: 13; v_gene: TRBV25-1; abundance: .; CDR3aa: CASSEYGQAVAFF
j_gene: TRBJ2-3; len: 13; v_gene: TRBV30; abundance: once; CDR3aa: CAWRTSGSETQYF
j_gene: TRBJ2-7; len: 14; v_gene: TRBV7-2; abundance: .; CDR3aa: CASSLRGGPYEQYF
j_gene: TRBJ1-2; len: 13; v_gene: TRBV25-1; abundance: .; CDR3aa: CASSRTANYGYTF
j_gene: TRBJ2-7; len: 11; v_gene: TRBV12-5; abundance: .; CDR3aa: CASGLRDEQYF
j_gene: TRBJ2-1; len: 15; v_gene: TRBV9; abundance: .; CDR3aa: CASSAGQAHYNEQFF
j_gene: TRBJ1-2; len: 15; v_gene: TRBV15; abundance: .; CDR3aa: CATSRYSSGVYGYTF
j_gene: TRBJ2-3; len: 14; v_gene: TRBV4-1; abundance: .; CDR3aa: CASSQDPSTDTQYF
j_gene: TRBJ1-1; len: 13; v_gene: TRBV2; abundance: .; CDR3aa: CASERQGFTEAFF
j_gene: TRBJ2-4; len: 16; v_gene: TRBV5-1; abundance: .; CDR3aa: CASSLAPGQAKNIQYF
j_gene: TRBJ2-5; len: 14; v_gene: TRBV9; abundance: .; CDR3aa: CASSVEGRAETQYF
j_gene: TRBJ2-1; len: 14; v_gene: TRBV5-1; abundance: .; CDR3aa: CASSLDTLYNEQFF
j_gene: TRBJ2-1; len: 14; v_gene: TRBV30; abundance: .; CDR3aa: CAWSVRGWGGREFF
j_gene: TRBJ2-5; len: 14; v_gene: TRBV7-3; abundance: .; CDR3aa: CASSSSGRQETQYF
j_gene: TRBJ2-3; len: 13; v_gene: TRBV6-1; abundance: once; CDR3aa: CATGTDLLDTQYF
j_gene: TRBJ2-7; len: 14; v_gene: TRBV21-1; abundance: .; CDR3aa: CASSSQGSSYEQYF
j_gene: TRBJ1-2; len: 13; v_gene: TRBV30; abundance: .; CDR3aa: CAWKTGGLYGYTF
j_gene: TRBJ2-6; len: 16; v_gene: TRBV6-6; abundance: .; CDR3aa: CATGQDRGSGANVLTF
j_gene: TRBJ2-2; len: 16; v_gene: TRBV5-1; abundance: .; CDR3aa: CASSRRIAGVTGELFF
j_gene: TRBJ1-3; len: 16; v_gene: TRBV30; abundance: .; CDR3aa: CAWSVGGVEHGNTIYF